A selection of T cell receptor beta chains follows, all from one sample in a study of blood T cell repertoires in COVID-19. The table came from immunoSEQ multiplex PCR; TCRdb's copy has only in-frame clones and leaves some out. The table shows some 260,000 clones, with about 89% occurring only once. The sequenced sample was PBMCs or T cells enriched from blood (not recorded which). Receptors were obtained from a woman aged 18-29 years who had recovered from COVID-19. Each CDR3 is given with its conserved first and last residue. A D gene is named only where the DNA matches it firmly. Clone size, where shown, is once, few, many, or a class for clones that have expanded.

CDR3nt	CDR3aa	j_gene	v_gene	abundance	d_gene
TGTGCCAGCAGTCTAGGCCCCGAAGCCCCCAATCAGCCCCAGCATTTT	CASSLGPEAPNQPQHF	TRBJ1-5	TRBV2	.	.
TGCGCCAGCAGCTTGGGAGGCAGTAATGAAAAACTGTTTTTT	CASSLGGSNEKLFF	TRBJ1-4	TRBV5-1	.	.
TGTGCCACCAGTGAGGCAGGGGGCGGTGGCTACACCTTC	CATSEAGGGGYTF	TRBJ1-2	TRBV24-1	.	TRBD1
TGTGCCAGCAGTGAAGCGGAGGACACCGGGGAGCTGTTTTTT	CASSEAEDTGELFF	TRBJ2-2	TRBV2	.	.
TGTGCCAGCAGTGAACAGGGGGGCGTTAGCACAGATACGCAGTATTTT	CASSEQGGVSTDTQYF	TRBJ2-3	TRBV2	.	.
TGTGCCAGCAGTTGGGGACAGAGGGGGACCCACACTGAAGCTTTCTTT	CASSWGQRGTHTEAFF	TRBJ1-1	TRBV6-5	.	TRBD1
TGTGCCAGCAGCCCCCAGGTCGTCGCCTACAATGAGCAGTTCTTC	CASSPQVVAYNEQFF	TRBJ2-1	TRBV7-3	.	.
TGTGCCAGTAGTGGGACGAACAGGGGGCTGGTAACAGATACGCAGTATTTT	CASSGTNRGLVTDTQYF	TRBJ2-3	TRBV19	once	TRBD1
TGCGCCAGCAGCCCGGGGGAACAGGGGGTCTACGAGCAGTACTTC	CASSPGEQGVYEQYF	TRBJ2-7	TRBV4-3	.	TRBD1
TGTGCCACCAGTGATTCGGGGACAGGGGTCGTGGAGACCCAGTACTTC	CATSDSGTGVVETQYF	TRBJ2-5	TRBV24-1	.	TRBD1
TGTGCCAGCAGTTACGACCCCTGGGAGGGGGTAGGAGCTTTCTTT	CASSYDPWEGVGAFF	TRBJ1-1	TRBV6-2/TRBV6-3	.	.
TGTGCCAGCAGCCAAAGTAGCATATCCTACGAGCAGTACTTC	CASSQSSISYEQYF	TRBJ2-7	TRBV3-1/TRBV3-2	.	.
TGCGCCAGCAGCCAAGATGGGACAGATGAAGCTTTCTTT	CASSQDGTDEAFF	TRBJ1-1	TRBV4-1	.	TRBD1
TGTGCCAGCAGTTTGGACAGGGCCTACGAGCAGTACTTC	CASSLDRAYEQYF	TRBJ2-7	TRBV12-3/TRBV12-4	.	TRBD1
TGTGCCACCAGCGGAGGGGTGGGGACAGGGGGCCATTTTGACCAAGAGACCCAGTACTTC	CATSGGVGTGGHFDQETQYF	TRBJ2-5	TRBV15	.	TRBD1
TGTGCCAGCAGTACCGGGACAGGGGGCGCAACTAATGAAAAACTGTTTTTT	CASSTGTGGATNEKLFF	TRBJ1-4	TRBV2	.	TRBD1
TGTGCCAGTCTGATAGCGGGGGGGACGGATACGCAGTATTTT	CASLIAGGTDTQYF	TRBJ2-3	TRBV6-5	.	TRBD2
TGTGCCAGCAGCCAAGATTTTAGTCATCCCGGGGAGCTGTTTTTT	CASSQDFSHPGELFF	TRBJ2-2	TRBV4-2	.	.
TGTGCCAGCAGCCCCGCAGGGCTGTCGTACACTGAAGCTTTCTTT	CASSPAGLSYTEAFF	TRBJ1-1	TRBV7-9	.	.
TGTGCCAGTAGCCGGGACAGCTACTACAATGAGCAGTTCTTC	CASSRDSYYNEQFF	TRBJ2-1	TRBV19	.	TRBD1
TGTGCCAGCAGCTCCCCAGGCTCCTCTGGAAACACCATATATTTT	CASSSPGSSGNTIYF	TRBJ1-3	TRBV7-8	.	.
TGTGCCAGCAGGAGCCAGGGGTGGGAGCAGTACTTC	CASRSQGWEQYF	TRBJ2-7	TRBV27	.	.
TGTGCCAGCAGCCCCCGGGGGGCAGGCCAGGCTGGCTACACCTTC	CASSPRGAGQAGYTF	TRBJ1-2	TRBV5-4	.	.
TGTGCCAGCAGCTATCCTCGGAGCTCCTATAATTCACCCCTCCACTTT	CASSYPRSSYNSPLHF	TRBJ1-6	TRBV28	.	.
TGTGCCAGCAGCGTTAGGGAGACAAACACTGAAGCTTTCTTT	CASSVRETNTEAFF	TRBJ1-1	TRBV9	.	.
TGTGCCAGCAGCTTAGAGGCTAGCGGCAACTACAATGAGCAGTTCTTC	CASSLEASGNYNEQFF	TRBJ2-1	TRBV7-9	.	TRBD2
TGCGCCAGCAGTAAAGGGGTCAATCAGCCCCAGCATTTT	CASSKGVNQPQHF	TRBJ1-5	TRBV10-1	.	.
TGCGCCAGCAGCTTGGAAGGGGGCTCCATGAACACTGAAGCTTTCTTT	CASSLEGGSMNTEAFF	TRBJ1-1	TRBV5-1	.	TRBD1
TGCGCCAGCAGCACGGGACATGGGGCGTATGGCTACACCTTC	CASSTGHGAYGYTF	TRBJ1-2	TRBV5-1	.	.
TGTGCCAGAAGCTTGAATGGCCAGCGGGACTCCTACGAGCAGTACTTC	CARSLNGQRDSYEQYF	TRBJ2-7	TRBV5-3	.	TRBD2
TGTGCCATCAGTGACGGCACTATCTATGGCTACACCTTC	CAISDGTIYGYTF	TRBJ1-2	TRBV10-3	once	.
TGTGCCAGCAGGCGGGGGGCGAGTTATGAAAAACTGTTTTTT	CASRRGASYEKLFF	TRBJ1-4	TRBV27	.	.
TGTGCCAGCGGCAGACAGGGGTTCTCTGGAAACACCATATATTTT	CASGRQGFSGNTIYF	TRBJ1-3	TRBV6-5	.	TRBD1
TGCGCCAGCAGCCAGAGGGACAGGGGAAACGAAAAACTGTTTTTT	CASSQRDRGNEKLFF	TRBJ1-4	TRBV4-3	.	TRBD1
TGTGCCGCTGCCTCCGGGACAGGGGTGGGTGAGCAGTTCTTC	CAAASGTGVGEQFF	TRBJ2-1	TRBV19	.	TRBD1
TGTGCCAGCAGCTTATCGCCATTAGCTACGGGACATTTCTCCTACAATGAGCAGTTCTTC	CASSLSPLATGHFSYNEQFF	TRBJ2-1	TRBV7-3	.	.
TGTGCCAGCAGCTTTGGTACAGGGATACAAGAGACCCAGTACTTC	CASSFGTGIQETQYF	TRBJ2-5	TRBV7-8	.	.
TGTGCCAGCAGTCAAAACGGGGGTGAGCAGTTCTTC	CASSQNGGEQFF	TRBJ2-1	TRBV6-2/TRBV6-3	.	.
TGTGCCAGCGGTCCCCGGGAGACCCAGTACTTC	CASGPRETQYF	TRBJ2-5	TRBV6-5	.	.
TGTGCCAGCAGTTCCAAAAATTCACCCCTCCACTTT	CASSSKNSPLHF	TRBJ1-6	TRBV28	.	.
TGTGCCAGCAGATCTGGGACAGCGAACACTGAAGCTTTCTTT	CASRSGTANTEAFF	TRBJ1-1	TRBV5-6	.	TRBD1
TGTGCCACCAGCAGAGATAGAAGCCTGAACACTGAAGCTTTCTTT	CATSRDRSLNTEAFF	TRBJ1-1	TRBV15	.	.
TGTGCCAGTAGTATAGATGGGGGGGGCGTCGCCTACGAGCAGTACTTC	CASSIDGGGVAYEQYF	TRBJ2-7	TRBV19	.	.
TGCGCCAGCAGCCAAGTCGACAGGTCTACCGGCTACACCTTC	CASSQVDRSTGYTF	TRBJ1-2	TRBV4-3	.	.
TGCAGCGGCCGAGGCGGGGCGAAGGATACTGAAGCTTTCTTT	CSGRGGAKDTEAFF	TRBJ1-1	TRBV29-1	.	.
TGTGCCAGCAGTTTCCCGGCAGGTCTAAAACTGTTTTTT	CASSFPAGLKLFF	TRBJ1-4	TRBV28	.	.
TGTGCCAGCAGTTTGGACAGGGGGTTGAATGGCTACACCTTC	CASSLDRGLNGYTF	TRBJ1-2	TRBV28	.	TRBD1
TGCGCCAGCAGCCAAGACCTGACTAGCGGGAGTCACGAGCAGTACTTC	CASSQDLTSGSHEQYF	TRBJ2-7	TRBV4-1	.	TRBD2
TGTGCCAGCAGCGTATCTCCAGGGCCAGCAGAGACCCAGTACTTC	CASSVSPGPAETQYF	TRBJ2-5	TRBV9	once	.
TGTGCCAGCAGCTTAGTGTGGCAGGGGGCTGCCGGCACTGAAGCTTTCTTT	CASSLVWQGAAGTEAFF	TRBJ1-1	TRBV7-2	.	TRBD1
TGTGCCAGCAGTTTAGCGGGAGTGAGGTACGAGCAGTACTTC	CASSLAGVRYEQYF	TRBJ2-7	TRBV28	.	TRBD2
TGTGCCAGCAGGCAGGGGGATTGGCGCTACACCTTC	CASRQGDWRYTF	TRBJ1-2	TRBV5-8	.	TRBD1
TGTGCCAGCAGCTTAGGGGGGACAGGGCCTGGAAACACCATATATTTT	CASSLGGTGPGNTIYF	TRBJ1-3	TRBV7-9	.	TRBD1
TGTGCCAGCAGCGAAGGCAACCCGGGGGACACTGAAGCTTTCTTT	CASSEGNPGDTEAFF	TRBJ1-1	TRBV11-3	once	.
TGTGCCAGCAGTTTAGGGGTTTCAGGGGGGAATGAAAAACTGTTTTTT	CASSLGVSGGNEKLFF	TRBJ1-4	TRBV28	once	TRBD1
TGCGCCAGCAGCTTGATCAGGGTAGAGACCGGGGAGCTGTTTTTT	CASSLIRVETGELFF	TRBJ2-2	TRBV5-1	.	.
TGTGCCAGCAGTGAAGAAAGGGGGGGCTATGGCTACACCTTC	CASSEERGGYGYTF	TRBJ1-2	TRBV2	.	.
TGTGCCATCGGTGGGACTAGCGGGAGCGACATCTCCTACAATGAGCAGTTCTTC	CAIGGTSGSDISYNEQFF	TRBJ2-1	TRBV10-3	.	TRBD2